The sequence of this T cell receptor (beta chain) was determined in a study of T cells in Graves' hyperthyroidism and ophthalmopathy. Broader study findings: Most thyroid clonotypes expanded above 0.001 were also detected in blood.

Amplified TCR beta CDR3 regions derived from RNA transcripts. TCR CDR3 regions were first amplified by RT-PCR with HTBI primers. Using its own MiXCR run on the multiplex PCR reads, TCRdb lists one record per CDR3 protein. The data hold about 24,000 distinct CDR3 sequences, with about half observed a single time. Germline lookup yields CDR1 SEHNR and CDR2 FQNEAQ (reference sequence). The CDR3 covers 17 residues. In the case of this clonotype: Its antigen remains unknown. The junction does not match germline at one end; this may be a read error.

When hyperthyroidism was first diagnosed, the blood sample was taken, preceding any ophthalmopathy symptoms. The J gene is TRBJ2-1, the V gene TRBV7-9; possibly TRBD1 for D (6 bases). This receptor was obtained from a woman in her thirties or forties with Graves' hyperthyroidism that later progressed to Graves' ophthalmopathy. The sample consisted of blood. The CDR3 nucleotides read TGTGCCAGCAACTTATCACTCGGGACATCGCCTTACAATGAGCAGTTCTTC. It specifies CASNLSLGTSPYNEQFF.